One and the same sample provided the 6 T cell receptor beta chains below, sequenced in a study of cytomegalovirus exposure and HLA in healthy donors. The PCR made use of 60 Vbeta and 13 Jbeta primers. The data were produced by immunoSEQ multiplex PCR, yet TCRdb's version contains in-frame clones alone and is incomplete. The profile shows around 100,000 clones, 70% to 75% of them singletons. Sequencing used PBMCs. All receptors derive from a woman between 18 and 29 years old in good health and CMV-seropositive.

The V call is TRBV19, the J call TRBJ1-1; TRBD1 matches at 8 bases. This CDR3 contains 14 residues. The germline V gene encodes CDR1 LNHDA and CDR2 SQIVND (reference sequence). V trimming: 4 bases; J trimming: 6 bases; junction bases outside the gene matches: 7. CDR3 amino acids: CASSTGDRWPEAFF. The CDR3 DNA is TGTGCCAGTAGTACCGGGGACAGGTGGCCTGAAGCTTTCTTT.

This sequence joins TRBV7-9 and TRBJ2-2; D is perhaps TRBD1 (6 bases). The CDR3 extends over 16 amino acids. Germline assignment: CDR1 SEHNR and CDR2 FQNEAQ (reference sequence). V was pared by 4 bases and J by 0 bases, with 12 bases between. CDR3 in DNA: TGTGCCAGCAGCTCCCCACAGGGTTCGAACACCGGGGAGCTGTTTTTT. It codes for CASSSPQGSNTGELFF.

The chain uses TRBV5-1 and TRBJ2-5; D possibly corresponds to TRBD1 (5 bases). In germline, CDR1 is SGHRS, CDR2 YFSETQ. The ends were cut back, 0 bases at V and 5 bases at J, with 17 bases in the middle. This CDR3 comprises 16 residues. The CDR3 DNA reads as TGCGCCAGCAGCTTGGAAGGCCCCAGGGAATGGGAGACCCAGTACTTC. Protein: CASSLEGPREWETQYF.

The chain couples TRBV4-1 to TRBJ1-2; D may be TRBD1 (6 bases). In germline, CDR1 is MGHRA, CDR2 YSYEKL. V lost 0 bases and J 1 base, leaving 12 bases between the germline ends. The CDR3 consists of 16 residues. The CDR3 nucleotides read TGCGCCAGCAGCCAAGAAGGGGGACCCTTTAACTATGGCTACACCTTC. Its protein product is CASSQEGGPFNYGYTF.

The J gene is TRBJ2-4, the V gene TRBV4-1; D might be TRBD1 (7 bases). V lost 2 bases and J lost 8, with 10 bases in between. CDR3 length: 13 amino acids. Germline lookup yields CDR1 MGHRA and CDR2 YSYEKL. CDR3 in amino acids: CASSQQGEDIQYF. The CDR3 DNA reads TGCGCCAGCAGCCAACAGGGGGAGGACATTCAGTACTTC.

CDR3 DNA sequence: TGTGCCAGCAGACTGCTAGCGGGGAATACAGATACGCAGTATTTT. The encoded protein is CASRLLAGNTDTQYF. The gene calls are TRBV27 and TRBJ2-3, with TRBD2 matching over 9 bases. Germline V CDR1 and CDR2: MNHEY, SMNVEV (reference sequence). V shed 6 bases, J shed 3 bases, and the junction held 7 bases outside the gene matches. The CDR3 has 15 amino acids.